The clone carrying this T cell receptor (beta chain) was observed a single time. The sample originates from a study of blood T cell repertoires in COVID-19. Looking at the study overall: The samples span acute and convalescent COVID-19 from the United States, Italy and Spain. PBMCs, B-cell-depleted T cells, or T cells provided the cDNA or gDNA that made up the material.

As handled by the study authors: Estimated nucleated cell counts came from reference gene primer amplification. Only in-frame clones appear in the TCRdb table, and some are missing; sequencing was by immunoSEQ multiplex PCR. That table is the source of V, J and clone size, and D and trimming were worked out from the DNA. The profile shows more than 120,000 clones, around 89% of them singletons. The CDR3 contains 16 residues. Germline-derived CDR1 and CDR2 are SGHRS and YFSETQ. V was pared by 0 bases and J by 3 bases, with 16 bases between. Sequenced: peripheral blood. The V call is TRBV5-1, the J call TRBJ2-7; D might be TRBD2 (6 bases). The receptor was derived from a human donor in a cohort sampled during active COVID-19. CDR3 in amino acids: CASSLALSQGGYEQYF. As DNA, the CDR3 is TGCGCCAGCAGCTTGGCGCTTTCTCAGGGAGGCTACGAGCAGTACTTC.